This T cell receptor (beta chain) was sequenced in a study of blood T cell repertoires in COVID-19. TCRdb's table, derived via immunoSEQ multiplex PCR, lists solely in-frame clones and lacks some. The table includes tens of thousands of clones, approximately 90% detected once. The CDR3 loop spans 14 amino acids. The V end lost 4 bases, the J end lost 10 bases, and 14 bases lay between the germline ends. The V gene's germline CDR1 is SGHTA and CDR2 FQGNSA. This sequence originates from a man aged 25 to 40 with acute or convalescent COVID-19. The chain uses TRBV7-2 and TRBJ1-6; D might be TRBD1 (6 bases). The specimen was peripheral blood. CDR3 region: CASSSTGGESPLHF. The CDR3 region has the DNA TGTGCCAGCAGCTCCACTGGGGGCGAATCACCCCTCCACTTT.